This paragraph reports one T cell receptor (beta chain). Its antigen remains unidentified. PCR used 60 Vbeta primers and 13 Jbeta primers. Sequenced by immunoSEQ multiplex PCR; TCRdb stores in-frame clones only, minus some. The data hold tens of thousands of clones, with less than 80% observed a single time. The data stem from a study of cytomegalovirus exposure and HLA in healthy donors. Germline CDR1 and CDR2: MNHEY and SVGAGI. This CDR3 spans 15 amino acids. V gave up 5 bases and J gave up 6 bases, with 19 bases separating them. Study results and caveats: The study flagged fewer than 200 TCR beta chains as cytomegalovirus-associated. TCR beta V- and J-gene trimming, according to a later analysis, was linked to a missense DCLRE1C variant.

Healthy bone marrow donors made up the cohort. These donors counted as nominally healthy when sampled, but unrecorded immune exposures were likely. The sequence derives from a woman in her forties in good health and CMV-seronegative. This chain joins TRBV6-5 and TRBJ1-2; no clear D gene. The sample comprised PBMCs. DNA for the CDR3: TGTGCCAGCAGTCGAGACGTTCGGGATTTTCATGGCTACACCTTC. Translation gives CASSRDVRDFHGYTF.